Each of the 7 T cell receptor beta chains below was sequenced from the same sample in a study of Ad26.COV2.S vaccination and SARS-CoV-2 variants. Treatment of the sample: roughly 18 received Ad26.COV2.S at low or high dose, single or two shots; five or six received placebo; per-sample allocation not given. It was on day 63 after the first vaccine or placebo injection that samples were taken. Repertoires were generated with immunoSEQ multiplex PCR, while TCRdb's copy carries only in-frame clones and drops some. Here the sample spans 500,000 or so clones, approximately 90% being singletons. The source material was peripheral blood, sampled in a trial of Ad26.COV2.S vaccine versus placebo. The source is a person aged 18-65 years who received the Ad26.COV2.S COVID-19 vaccine or a placebo.

The V gene is TRBV29-1, the J gene TRBJ2-1, with D uncertain. Trimming took 5 bases from V and 10 from J, leaving 12 bases between them. Germline lookup yields CDR1 SQVTM and CDR2 ANQGSEA. The CDR3 consists of 11 residues. In DNA, the CDR3 is TGCAGCGTTTTAGATCCGCGGGAGCAGTTCTTC. Amino acids: CSVLDPREQFF.

The chain employs TRBV27 and TRBJ2-3, with D maybe TRBD2 (6 bases). The CDR3 sequence is 18 residues long. Trimming stripped 0 bases from V and 1 base from J, with 17 bases between. Germline CDR1 reads MNHEY; CDR2 reads SMNVEV (reference sequence). The chain's CDR3 is CASSLSVSGRGGTDTQYF. The CDR3, as DNA: TGTGCCAGCAGTTTATCGGTCTCAGGGCGCGGGGGCACAGATACGCAGTATTTT.

The chain links TRBV30 to TRBJ1-1; TRBD1 might be the D (5 bases). V lost 8 bases and J 4 bases, leaving 23 bases between the germline ends. The germline CDR1 and CDR2 sequences are GTSNPN and SVGIG (reference sequence). This CDR3 has 15 amino acids. This CDR3 reads CAGMSGGLRGTEAFF. The CDR3, as DNA: TGTGCCGGGATGTCGGGGGGTCTTAGGGGCACTGAAGCTTTCTTT.

The chain employs TRBV5-1 and TRBJ1-1, with 10 nucleotides matching TRBD1. The CDR3 consists of 16 residues. J lost 0 bases, V lost 2 bases, and 4 bases had no gene match. The germline V gene encodes CDR1 SGHRS and CDR2 YFSETQ. The CDR3 reads CASSFRQGALNTEAFF. The CDR3 DNA reads as TGCGCCAGCAGCTTCCGACAGGGGGCTCTGAACACTGAAGCTTTCTTT.

The rearrangement uses TRBV4-1 and TRBJ1-5, with D maybe TRBD1 (5 bases). Germline-derived CDR1 and CDR2 are MGHRA and YSYEKL. V lost 0 bases and J lost 2, with 14 bases in between. This CDR3 is built from 17 residues. The CDR3 nucleotides read TGCGCCAGCAGCCAAGATCCTGAGGGGTATGGCAATCAGCCCCAGCATTTT. It encodes CASSQDPEGYGNQPQHF.

The chain has TRBV2 and TRBJ2-3; 7 bases are shared with TRBD1. Trimming removed 8 bases from V and 4 bases from J; junction bases left unmatched: 6. CDR1 SNHLY and CDR2 FYNNEI come from the germline V gene. This CDR3 comprises 13 residues. The CDR3 DNA reads as TGTGCCAGCTTGGACAGGAGCCCAGATACGCAGTATTTT. Translating gives CASLDRSPDTQYF.

This clone was seen a few times. V and J are TRBV19 and TRBJ2-3; 8 nucleotides line up with TRBD1. The V gene's germline CDR1 is LNHDA and CDR2 SQIVND (reference sequence). With 3 bases clipped from V and 6 bases from J, the junction kept 8 bases outside the gene matches. The CDR3 runs to 15 residues. CDR3 loop: CASSMMGQVTDTQYF. The CDR3 DNA follows: TGTGCCAGTAGTATGATGGGACAGGTCACCGATACGCAGTATTTT.